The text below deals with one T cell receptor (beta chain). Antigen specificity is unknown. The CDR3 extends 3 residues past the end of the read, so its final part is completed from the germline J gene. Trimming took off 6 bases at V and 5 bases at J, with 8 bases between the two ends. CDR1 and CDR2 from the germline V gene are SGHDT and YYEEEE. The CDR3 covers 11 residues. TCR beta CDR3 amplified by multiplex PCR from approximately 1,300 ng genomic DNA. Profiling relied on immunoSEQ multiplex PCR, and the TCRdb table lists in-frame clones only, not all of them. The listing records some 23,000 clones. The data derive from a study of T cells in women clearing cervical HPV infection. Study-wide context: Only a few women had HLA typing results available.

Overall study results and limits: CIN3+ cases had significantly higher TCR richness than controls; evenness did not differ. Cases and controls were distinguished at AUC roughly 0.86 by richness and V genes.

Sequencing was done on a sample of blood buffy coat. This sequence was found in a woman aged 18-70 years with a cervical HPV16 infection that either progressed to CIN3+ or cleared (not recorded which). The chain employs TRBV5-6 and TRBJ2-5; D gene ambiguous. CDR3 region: CASILLETQYF. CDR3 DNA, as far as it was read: TGTGCCAGCATACTTTTGGAGACC.